These 13 T cell receptor beta chains were all obtained from the same sample, sequenced in a study of blood T cell repertoires in COVID-19. Libraries were prepared by immunoSEQ multiplex PCR; TCRdb keeps only in-frame clonotypes and omits some of them. The sample shows around 230,000 clones, about nine tenths of them seen only once. Sequencing used PBMCs or T cells enriched from blood (not recorded which). The receptors derive from a woman aged 35 to 49 with acute COVID-19.

The V call is TRBV9, the J call TRBJ1-1; TRBD1 aligns across 8 bases. Germline CDR1 reads SGDLS; CDR2 reads YYNGEE. This CDR3 contains 14 residues. V trimming: 3 bases; J trimming: 5 bases; junction bases outside the gene matches: 6. CDR3 DNA: TGTGCCAGCAGCGATGCGAACAGGGGGACTGAAGCTTTCTTT. This codes for CASSDANRGTEAFF.

The chain couples TRBV6-5 to TRBJ2-7; 8 nucleotides align to TRBD1. The junction had 9 bases not matched to a gene; V was cut back by 8 bases and J by 6 bases. In germline, CDR1 is MNHEY, CDR2 SVGAGI. The CDR3 extends over 13 amino acids. The CDR3 DNA is TGTGCCAGCGCACCGGGACAGGTTCGCGAGCAGTACTTC. Translated, it gives CASAPGQVREQYF.

The chain couples TRBV30 to TRBJ2-2; D is possibly TRBD1 (6 bases). Germline V CDR1 and CDR2: GTSNPN, SVGIG (reference sequence). The CDR3 consists of 13 residues. The V and J ends lost 2 bases and 7 bases respectively, with 11 bases between them. CDR3 region: CAWSSTGYGELFF. For the CDR3, the DNA is TGTGCCTGGAGTTCAACAGGGTACGGGGAGCTGTTTTTT.

This chain connects TRBV18 to TRBJ1-5, with D maybe TRBD1 (5 bases). Per germline, CDR1 KGHSH and CDR2 LQKENI. Trimming left V 0 bases short and J 6 bases short, with 12 bases between. The CDR3 is made up of 15 amino acids. This CDR3 is CASSPPGPLAQPQHF. DNA of the CDR3: TGTGCCAGCTCACCACCGGGGCCATTGGCTCAGCCCCAGCATTTT.

The V call is TRBV6-1, the J call TRBJ1-2; 9 bases line up with TRBD1. This CDR3 is 15 amino acids long. Germline lookup yields CDR1 MNHNS and CDR2 SASEGT. V trimming: 1 base; J trimming: 4 bases; junction bases outside the gene matches: 4. CDR3 amino acids: CASSEDPGQGYGYTF. CDR3 DNA: TGTGCCAGCAGTGAAGATCCGGGACAGGGCTATGGCTACACCTTC.

The J gene is TRBJ2-1, the V gene TRBV4-2; D might be TRBD1 (6 bases). Trimming pared 1 base from V and 5 bases from J, leaving 12 bases between. This CDR3 is built from 15 residues. In germline, CDR1 is LGHNA, CDR2 YNFKEQ. The chain's CDR3 is CASSQGTETDNEQFF. The CDR3 DNA sequence: TGTGCCAGCAGCCAAGGGACAGAGACCGACAATGAGCAGTTCTTC.

The table lists this clone with a few counts. This chain uses TRBV12-1 with TRBJ2-7; the DNA was not used to check the table's D call, TRBD2. TRBV12-1 is an annotated pseudogene. This CDR3 contains 20 residues. The CDR3 DNA is TGTGCCAGCAGGACCGACTCAGCGGGGGCCACGATTTCGAGCTCCTACGAGCAGTACGTC. Its protein product is CASRTDSAGATISSSYEQYV.

The chain has TRBV7-2 and TRBJ1-5; the D is unclear. V dropped 1 base and J dropped 3 bases, with 10 bases sitting between them. CDR1 and CDR2 (germline): SGHTA, FQGNSA. This CDR3 comprises 15 residues. CDR3 region: CASSLGAGDNQPQHF. The CDR3 nucleotides read TGTGCCAGCAGCTTAGGAGCCGGAGACAATCAGCCCCAGCATTTT. The variable domain in full, with the rest retrieved from reference TRBV7-2 and TRBJ1-5, is GAGVSQSPSNKVTEKGKDVELRCDPISGHTALYWYRQSLGQGLEFLIYFQGNSAPDKSGLPSDRFSAERTGGSVSTLTIQRTQQEDSAVYLCASSLGAGDNQPQHFGDGTRLSIL.

This chain links TRBV25-1 with TRBJ2-2; 9 positions agree with TRBD2. Germline V gene data show CDR1 as MGHDK and CDR2 as SYGVNS. The CDR3 length is 15 residues. V lost 7 bases and J lost 6; bases outside the gene matches: 9. This CDR3 is CASMSRGGRAGELFF. DNA for the CDR3: TGTGCCAGCATGTCGCGGGGGGGCCGGGCCGGGGAGCTGTTTTTT. The variable domain in full, completed from reference TRBV25-1 and TRBJ2-2, reads EADIYQTPRYLVIGTGKKITLECSQTMGHDKMYWYQQDPGMELHLIHYSYGVNSTEKGDLSSESTVSRIRTEHFPLTLESARPSHTSQYLCASMSRGGRAGELFFGEGSRLTVL.

This clone is a singleton in its sample. The rearrangement links TRBV12-3 or TRBV12-4 to TRBJ2-7; D remains ambiguous. V was pared by 3 bases and J by 2 bases, with 8 bases between. This CDR3 comprises 13 residues. CDR3 nucleotides: TGTGCCAGCAGTTTTTCGCAGGCCTACGAGCAGTACTTC. This sequence encodes CASSFSQAYEQYF.

This clone was found a few times. The chain is built from TRBV2 and TRBJ1-2; tentatively, D is TRBD1 (5 bases). The V gene lost 0 bases and the J gene lost 5 bases, with 13 bases spanning the gap. CDR3 size: 15 residues. CDR1 and CDR2 from the germline V gene are SNHLY and FYNNEI. The CDR3 region has the DNA TGTGCCAGCAGTGAAGCGAAGGGGTACGGGTATGGCTACACCTTC. Its translation: CASSEAKGYGYGYTF.

The CDR3 region is CASTITSARGLYGTEAFF. The CDR3 DNA follows: TGTGCCAGCACCATCACCTCGGCCAGGGGGCTGTATGGAACTGAAGCTTTCTTT. The chain employs TRBV28 and TRBJ1-1, with 8 bases matching TRBD1. The CDR3 is made up of 18 amino acids. Germline CDR1 MDHEN, CDR2 SYDVKM. Trimming removed 7 bases from V and 5 bases from J; junction bases left unmatched: 21.

V is TRBV19 and J is TRBJ1-2, with D unresolved. Germline V lookup: CDR1 LNHDA, CDR2 SQIVND (reference sequence). CDR3 length equals 13 residues. V dropped 6 bases and J dropped 4 bases, with 12 bases sitting between them. This chain's CDR3 is CASSRVGLYGYTF. CDR3 nucleotides: TGTGCCAGTAGCAGAGTCGGACTCTATGGCTACACCTTC. The whole variable domain, remainder taken from reference TRBV19 and TRBJ1-2, is DGGITQSPKYLFRKEGQNVTLSCEQNLNHDAMYWYRQDPGQGLRLIYYSQIVNDFQKGDIAEGYSVSREKKESFPLTVTSAQKNPTAFYLCASSRVGLYGYTFGSGTRLTVV.